These T cell receptor beta chains were read from a single sample in a study of T-cell memory formation after mild COVID-19. TCRdb re-derived calls from the 5' RACE reads in MiXCR, one entry per CDR3 protein. The top ten clones hold 21% of a sample with 290,000 or so distinct CDR3 sequences, less than 20% of them seen once. The material sequenced was PBMCs or a T cell subset sorted from them (not recorded which). Source of these receptors: a man between 18 and 29 years old who had mild COVID-19 (a few samples of this study predate the infection). Cell type and time point are not known. Each CDR3 is given with its conserved first and last residue. The order of the fields is D gene, V gene, clone size, J gene, CDR3 DNA, CDR3 protein. D genes are given only for firm matches. Some rows mark clone size as missing; the rest say once, few, many or name a class of expanded clone.

d_call: -; v_call: TRBV5-1; clone_size: many; j_call: TRBJ1-4; cdr3_nt: TGCGCCAGCAGTGATGCTCTGCGAACTATTGCAACTAATGAAAAACTGTTTTTT; cdr3_aa: CASSDALRTIATNEKLFF
d_call: -; v_call: TRBV21-1; clone_size: once; j_call: TRBJ1-1; cdr3_nt: TGTGCCAGCAGCAAAGAAATAAGGCGGCGGAGGGGTGGCGGTGAAGCTTTCTTT; cdr3_aa: CASSKEIRRRRGGGEAFF
d_call: TRBD1; v_call: TRBV4-1; clone_size: -; j_call: TRBJ2-5; cdr3_nt: TGCGCCAGCAGCCAAGATGGGGGGGACAGGGGGCAATCGGCCCAGTACTTC; cdr3_aa: CASSQDGGDRGQSAQYF
d_call: -; v_call: TRBV6-2/TRBV6-3; clone_size: few; j_call: TRBJ2-7; cdr3_nt: TGTGCCAGCACGGGGCTGGTGGGCTACGAGCAGTACTTC; cdr3_aa: CASTGLVGYEQYF
d_call: -; v_call: TRBV9; clone_size: few; j_call: TRBJ2-5; cdr3_nt: TGTGCCAGCAGCGTAGGACGGAGACAAGAGACCCAGTACTTC; cdr3_aa: CASSVGRRQETQYF
d_call: TRBD2; v_call: TRBV5-6; clone_size: -; j_call: TRBJ2-1; cdr3_nt: TGTGCCAGCAGCCCATCCCGGCGGGGGGGCCATGAGCAGTTCTTC; cdr3_aa: CASSPSRRGGHEQFF
d_call: TRBD2; v_call: TRBV6-5; clone_size: few; j_call: TRBJ2-2; cdr3_nt: TGTGCCAGCAGGCCGGGACTAGCGGGGGGAGACACCGGGGAGCTGTTTTTT; cdr3_aa: CASRPGLAGGDTGELFF
d_call: -; v_call: TRBV6-2/TRBV6-3; clone_size: many; j_call: TRBJ2-5; cdr3_nt: TGTGCCAGCAGTTACTCGGAAGAGACCCAGTACTTC; cdr3_aa: CASSYSEETQYF
d_call: -; v_call: TRBV11-2; clone_size: -; j_call: TRBJ1-4; cdr3_nt: TGTGCCAGCAGCTCCAATCAGGGCCCGGCTAATGAAAAACTGTTTTTT; cdr3_aa: CASSSNQGPANEKLFF
d_call: -; v_call: TRBV7-8; clone_size: few; j_call: TRBJ1-2; cdr3_nt: TGTGCCAGCAGCTTACCCAGGACGATTGGCTACACCTTC; cdr3_aa: CASSLPRTIGYTF
d_call: -; v_call: TRBV21-1; clone_size: few; j_call: TRBJ2-6; cdr3_nt: TGTGCCAGCAGCAAAGCCTGGGACATCCCCCTCTCTGGGGCCAACGTCCTGACTTTC; cdr3_aa: CASSKAWDIPLSGANVLTF
d_call: -; v_call: TRBV4-1; clone_size: few; j_call: TRBJ2-1; cdr3_nt: TGCGCCAGCAGCCAAGACCGTGGGGCGATTTACTACAATGAGCAGTTCTTC; cdr3_aa: CASSQDRGAIYYNEQFF
d_call: -; v_call: TRBV10-3; clone_size: -; j_call: TRBJ1-5; cdr3_nt: TGTGCCACCGGGGCGGGGAATCAGCCCCAGCATTTT; cdr3_aa: CATGAGNQPQHF
d_call: TRBD1; v_call: TRBV6-5; clone_size: -; j_call: TRBJ2-1; cdr3_nt: TGTGCCAGCAGTTACCGGGGACAGGTCAATGAGCAGTTCTTC; cdr3_aa: CASSYRGQVNEQFF
d_call: -; v_call: TRBV20-1; clone_size: -; j_call: TRBJ2-1; cdr3_nt: TGCAGTGCTGTAGGGGAGGAAAACTACAATGAGCAGTTCTTC; cdr3_aa: CSAVGEENYNEQFF
d_call: -; v_call: TRBV4-2; clone_size: few; j_call: TRBJ1-2; cdr3_nt: TGTGCCAGCAGCCATCTCACAGGGCTGAGCTATGGCTACACCTTC; cdr3_aa: CASSHLTGLSYGYTF
d_call: TRBD2; v_call: TRBV5-1; clone_size: few; j_call: TRBJ2-3; cdr3_nt: TGCGCCAGCACTAGCGGGGGCACAGATACGCAGTATTTT; cdr3_aa: CASTSGGTDTQYF
d_call: TRBD1; v_call: TRBV4-3; clone_size: -; j_call: TRBJ1-2; cdr3_nt: TGCGCCAGCAGCCCCGGGACAGGGGGTAGGGATGGCTACACCTTC; cdr3_aa: CASSPGTGGRDGYTF
d_call: -; v_call: TRBV7-2; clone_size: once; j_call: TRBJ1-3; cdr3_nt: TGTGCCAGCAGCTTATCGGGCGTCGGAAACACCATATATTTT; cdr3_aa: CASSLSGVGNTIYF
d_call: -; v_call: TRBV7-9; clone_size: -; j_call: TRBJ1-1; cdr3_nt: TGTGCCAGCAGCTTAAATATCGGGGGCAGGGGAGCTTTCTTT; cdr3_aa: CASSLNIGGRGAFF
d_call: -; v_call: TRBV29-1; clone_size: -; j_call: TRBJ1-3; cdr3_nt: TGCAGCGTTGCTACCGGGACACGAAGCTCTGGAAACACCATATATTTT; cdr3_aa: CSVATGTRSSGNTIYF
d_call: -; v_call: TRBV5-1; clone_size: -; j_call: TRBJ1-2; cdr3_nt: TGCGCCAGCAGCAAAGACGGCTCTAACTATGGCTACACCTTC; cdr3_aa: CASSKDGSNYGYTF
d_call: -; v_call: TRBV7-3; clone_size: few; j_call: TRBJ1-1; cdr3_nt: TGTGCCAGCAGCTTATTGACTAACACTGAAGCTTTCTTT; cdr3_aa: CASSLLTNTEAFF
d_call: TRBD2; v_call: TRBV20-1; clone_size: -; j_call: TRBJ2-3; cdr3_nt: TGCAGTGCTTCGGGACTAGGGTCTACAGATACGCAGTATTTT; cdr3_aa: CSASGLGSTDTQYF
d_call: -; v_call: TRBV7-9; clone_size: -; j_call: TRBJ2-2; cdr3_nt: TGTGCCAGCAGCTGGACTTCGAACACCGGGGAGCTGTTTTTT; cdr3_aa: CASSWTSNTGELFF
d_call: -; v_call: TRBV7-9; clone_size: -; j_call: TRBJ1-1; cdr3_nt: TGTGCCAGCAGCTCGGGGGGCGCTGAAGCTTTCTTT; cdr3_aa: CASSSGGAEAFF
d_call: -; v_call: TRBV12-3/TRBV12-4; clone_size: -; j_call: TRBJ1-1; cdr3_nt: TGTGCCAGCACCCCCGTCGGGGGATTGAACACTGAAGCTTTCTTT; cdr3_aa: CASTPVGGLNTEAFF
d_call: TRBD1; v_call: TRBV7-2; clone_size: few; j_call: TRBJ2-3; cdr3_nt: TGTGCCAGCAGCTCGGGACAGGGGGCATATACGCAGTATTTT; cdr3_aa: CASSSGQGAYTQYF
d_call: -; v_call: TRBV2; clone_size: few; j_call: TRBJ2-4; cdr3_nt: TGTGCCGCGTCAAGGACAGAGAAAAACATTCAGTACTTC; cdr3_aa: CAASRTEKNIQYF
d_call: TRBD1; v_call: TRBV12-3/TRBV12-4; clone_size: -; j_call: TRBJ1-1; cdr3_nt: TGTGCCAGCAGCTACGGGACAGGGGAAGCTTTCTTT; cdr3_aa: CASSYGTGEAFF
d_call: TRBD1; v_call: TRBV10-3; clone_size: -; j_call: TRBJ1-2; cdr3_nt: TGTGCCGCGCACCCCGGGACAGGGACTACCTATGGCTACACCTTC; cdr3_aa: CAAHPGTGTTYGYTF
d_call: -; v_call: TRBV12-3/TRBV12-4; clone_size: few; j_call: TRBJ2-1; cdr3_nt: TGTGCCAGCAGGAGACTGTACAATGAGCAGTTCTTC; cdr3_aa: CASRRLYNEQFF
d_call: -; v_call: TRBV14; clone_size: -; j_call: TRBJ1-4; cdr3_nt: TGTGCCAGCAGCCAAGTTGGAATTGCACTGTTTTTT; cdr3_aa: CASSQVGIALFF